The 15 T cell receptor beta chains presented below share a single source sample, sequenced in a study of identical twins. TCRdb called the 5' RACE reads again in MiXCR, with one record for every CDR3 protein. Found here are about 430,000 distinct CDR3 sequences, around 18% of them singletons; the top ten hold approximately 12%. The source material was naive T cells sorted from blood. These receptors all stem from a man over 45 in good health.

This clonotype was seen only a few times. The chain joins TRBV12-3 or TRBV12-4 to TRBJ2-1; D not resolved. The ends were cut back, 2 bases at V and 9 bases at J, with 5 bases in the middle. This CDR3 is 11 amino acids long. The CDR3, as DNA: TGTGCCAGCAGTTTAAGGTTTGAGCAGTTCTTC. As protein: CASSLRFEQFF.

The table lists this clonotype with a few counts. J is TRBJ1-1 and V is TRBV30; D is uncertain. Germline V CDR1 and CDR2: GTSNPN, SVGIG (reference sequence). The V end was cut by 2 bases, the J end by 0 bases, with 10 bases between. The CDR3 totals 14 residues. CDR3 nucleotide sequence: TGTGCCTGGAGTTATCCGGCATTGAACACTGAAGCTTTCTTT. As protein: CAWSYPALNTEAFF.

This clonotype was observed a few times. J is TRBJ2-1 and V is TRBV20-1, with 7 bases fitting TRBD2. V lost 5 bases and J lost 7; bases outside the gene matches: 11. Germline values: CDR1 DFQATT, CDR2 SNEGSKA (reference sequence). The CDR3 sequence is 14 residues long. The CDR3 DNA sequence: TGCAGTGCTCCCCCTTCATGGGAGGGGAATGAGCAGTTCTTC. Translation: CSAPPSWEGNEQFF.

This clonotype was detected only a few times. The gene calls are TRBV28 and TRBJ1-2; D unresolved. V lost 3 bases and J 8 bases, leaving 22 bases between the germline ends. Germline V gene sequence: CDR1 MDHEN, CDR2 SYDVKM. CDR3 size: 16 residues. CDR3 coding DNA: TGTGCCAGCAGTTTCTCAGACGCACCCGAGCTCTTAGGCTACACCTTC. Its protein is CASSFSDAPELLGYTF.

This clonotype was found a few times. In DNA form, the CDR3 reads TGCGCCAGCAGCTTGGTTGGGAGAGGTGGCAAAAACATTCAGTACTTC. The encoded protein is CASSLVGRGGKNIQYF. The rearrangement joins TRBV5-1 to TRBJ2-4, with a tentative D call TRBD2 (5 bases). Trimming removed 0 bases from V and 3 bases from J, with 13 bases in between. The CDR3 is made up of 16 amino acids. Germline CDR1 is SGHRS and CDR2 is YFSETQ. The whole variable domain, remainder taken from reference TRBV5-1 and TRBJ2-4, is KAGVTQTPRYLIKTRGQQVTLSCSPISGHRSVSWYQQTPGQGLQFLFEYFSETQRNKGNFPGRFSGRQFSNSRSEMNVSTLELGDSALYLCASSLVGRGGKNIQYFGAGTRLSVL.

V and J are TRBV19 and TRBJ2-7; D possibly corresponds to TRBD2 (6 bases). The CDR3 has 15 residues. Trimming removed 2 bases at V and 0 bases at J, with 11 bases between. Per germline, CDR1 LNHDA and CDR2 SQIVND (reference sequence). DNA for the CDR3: TGTGCCAGTAGTATATCCGCGGGAAGCTCCTACGAGCAGTACTTC. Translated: CASSISAGSSYEQYF.

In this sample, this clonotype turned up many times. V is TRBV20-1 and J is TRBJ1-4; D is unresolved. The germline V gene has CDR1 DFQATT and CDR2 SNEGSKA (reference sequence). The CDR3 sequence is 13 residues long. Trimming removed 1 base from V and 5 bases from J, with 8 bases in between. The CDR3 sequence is CSARGEVNEKLFF. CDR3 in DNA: TGCAGTGCTAGAGGCGAGGTCAATGAAAAACTGTTTTTT.

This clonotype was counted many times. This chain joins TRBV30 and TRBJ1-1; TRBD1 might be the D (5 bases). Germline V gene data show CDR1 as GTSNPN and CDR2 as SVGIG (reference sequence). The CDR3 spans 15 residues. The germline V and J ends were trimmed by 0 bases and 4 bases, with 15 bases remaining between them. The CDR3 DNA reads TGTGCCTGGAGTGTACTTGGGGCCTCGGGCACTGAAGCTTTCTTT. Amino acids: CAWSVLGASGTEAFF.

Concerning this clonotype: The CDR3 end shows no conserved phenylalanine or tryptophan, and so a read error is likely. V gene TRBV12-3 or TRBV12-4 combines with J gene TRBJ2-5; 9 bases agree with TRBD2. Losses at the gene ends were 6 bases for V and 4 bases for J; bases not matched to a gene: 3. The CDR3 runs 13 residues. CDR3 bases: TGTGCCAGCAGCCTACTAGCGGGAGAGACCCAGTACATC. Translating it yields CASSLLAGETQYI.

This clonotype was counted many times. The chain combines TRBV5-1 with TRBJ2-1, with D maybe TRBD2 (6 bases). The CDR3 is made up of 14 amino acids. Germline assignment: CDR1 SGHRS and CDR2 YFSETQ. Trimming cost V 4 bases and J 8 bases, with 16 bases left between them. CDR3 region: CASSPPPSVDEQFF. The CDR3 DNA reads TGCGCCAGCAGCCCCCCTCCTAGCGTGGATGAGCAGTTCTTC. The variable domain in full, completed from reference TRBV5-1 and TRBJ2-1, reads KAGVTQTPRYLIKTRGQQVTLSCSPISGHRSVSWYQQTPGQGLQFLFEYFSETQRNKGNFPGRFSGRQFSNSRSEMNVSTLELGDSALYLCASSPPPSVDEQFFGPGTRLTVL.

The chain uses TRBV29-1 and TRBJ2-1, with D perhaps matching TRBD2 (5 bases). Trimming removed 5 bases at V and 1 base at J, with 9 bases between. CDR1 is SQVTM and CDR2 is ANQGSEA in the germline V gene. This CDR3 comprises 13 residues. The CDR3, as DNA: TGCAGCGTTCCGGGGATGTCCTACAATGAGCAGTTCTTC. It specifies CSVPGMSYNEQFF.

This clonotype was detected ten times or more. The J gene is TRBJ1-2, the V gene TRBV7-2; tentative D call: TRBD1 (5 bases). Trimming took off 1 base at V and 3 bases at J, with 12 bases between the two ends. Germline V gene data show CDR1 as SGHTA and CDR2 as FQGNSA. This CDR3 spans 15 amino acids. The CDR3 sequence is CASSLVGAGDYGYTF. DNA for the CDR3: TGTGCCAGCAGCTTAGTTGGGGCCGGGGACTATGGCTACACCTTC.

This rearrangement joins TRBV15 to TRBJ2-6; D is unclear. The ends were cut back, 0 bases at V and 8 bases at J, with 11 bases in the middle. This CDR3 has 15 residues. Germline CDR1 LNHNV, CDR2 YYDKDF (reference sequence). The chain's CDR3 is CATSRDQGLSNVLTF. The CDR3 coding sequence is TGTGCCACCAGCAGAGATCAAGGTCTGTCCAACGTCCTGACTTTC.

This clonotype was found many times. The CDR3 loop reads CATSRLADVTDTQYF. The CDR3 region has the DNA TGTGCCACCTCGAGATTAGCGGATGTCACAGATACGCAGTATTTT. The chain links TRBV6-1 to TRBJ2-3; a weak D match, TRBD2 (6 bases). This CDR3 has 15 amino acids. The germline CDR1 and CDR2 sequences are MNHNS and SASEGT. Trimming took off 10 bases at V and 2 bases at J, with 19 bases between the two ends.

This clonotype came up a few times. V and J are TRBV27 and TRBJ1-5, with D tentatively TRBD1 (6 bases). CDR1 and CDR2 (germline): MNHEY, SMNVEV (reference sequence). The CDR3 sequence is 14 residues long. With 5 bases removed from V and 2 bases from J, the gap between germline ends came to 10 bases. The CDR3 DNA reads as TGTGCCAGCAGTCCCCGGACAGGCAATCAGCCCCAGCATTTT. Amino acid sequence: CASSPRTGNQPQHF.